The entry below describes one TCR beta chain. The data were taken from a study of T cells in Graves' hyperthyroidism and ophthalmopathy. TCR beta CDR3 region amplification was performed from RNA transcripts. An initial round of RT-PCR targeting the TCR CDR3 relied on the HTBI primer set. TCRdb re-called the multiplex PCR reads with MiXCR, one entry per CDR3 protein. The sample includes approximately 630,000 distinct CDR3 sequences, around 15% of them seen just once. If no ophthalmopathy progression occurred within 18 months, Graves' hyperthyroidism was stable. The sequence was obtained from a young woman with Graves' hyperthyroidism. Specimen: blood.

The CDR3 spells CASNYGGPNNEQFF. The CDR3 bases are TGTGCCAGTAACTATGGGGGACCTAACAATGAGCAGTTCTTC. This chain links TRBV19 with TRBJ2-1, with D perhaps assigned TRBD1 or TRBD2 (5 bases each). This CDR3 contains 14 residues. V lost 7 bases and J 5 bases, leaving 15 bases between the germline ends. Germline values: CDR1 LNHDA, CDR2 SQIVND (reference sequence).